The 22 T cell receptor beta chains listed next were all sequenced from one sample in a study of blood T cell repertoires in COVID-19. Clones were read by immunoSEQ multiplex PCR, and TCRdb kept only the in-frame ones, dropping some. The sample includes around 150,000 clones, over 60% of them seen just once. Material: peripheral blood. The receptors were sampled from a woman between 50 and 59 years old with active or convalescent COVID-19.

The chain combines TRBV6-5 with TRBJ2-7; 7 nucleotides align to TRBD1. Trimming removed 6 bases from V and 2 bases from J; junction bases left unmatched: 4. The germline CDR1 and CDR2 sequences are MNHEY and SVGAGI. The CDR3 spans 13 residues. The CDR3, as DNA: TGTGCCAGCAGCCGGACAGGAGCCTACGAGCAGTACTTC. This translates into CASSRTGAYEQYF.

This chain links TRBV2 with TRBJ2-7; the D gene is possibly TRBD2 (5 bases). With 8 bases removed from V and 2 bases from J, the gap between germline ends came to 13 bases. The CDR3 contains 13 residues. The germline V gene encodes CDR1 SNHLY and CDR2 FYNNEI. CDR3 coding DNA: TGTGCCAGCGAGCGGAGCCCCACCTACGAGCAGTACTTC. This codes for CASERSPTYEQYF.

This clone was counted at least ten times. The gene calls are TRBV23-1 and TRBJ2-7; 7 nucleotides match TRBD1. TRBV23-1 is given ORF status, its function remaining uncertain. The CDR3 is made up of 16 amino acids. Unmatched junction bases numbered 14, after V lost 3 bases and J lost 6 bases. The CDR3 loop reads CASSHQDPGQETEQYF. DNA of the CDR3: TGCGCCAGCAGTCACCAGGACCCAGGACAGGAGACCGAGCAGTACTTC.

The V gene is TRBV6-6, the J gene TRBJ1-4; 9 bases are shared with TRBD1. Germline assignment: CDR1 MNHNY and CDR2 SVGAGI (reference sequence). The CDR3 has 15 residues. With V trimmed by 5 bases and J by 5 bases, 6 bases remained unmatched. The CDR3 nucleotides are TGTGCCAGCAGTACCCTGGGACAGGGAAATGAAAAACTGTTTTTT. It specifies CASSTLGQGNEKLFF.

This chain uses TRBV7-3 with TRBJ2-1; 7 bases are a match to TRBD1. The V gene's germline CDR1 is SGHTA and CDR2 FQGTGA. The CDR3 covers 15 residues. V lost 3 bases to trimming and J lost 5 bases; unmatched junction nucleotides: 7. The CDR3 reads CASSFVDRTDNEQFF. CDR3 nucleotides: TGTGCCAGCAGCTTCGTGGACAGGACCGACAATGAGCAGTTCTTC.

CDR3 sequence: CATSRDPGGRPQHF. DNA for the CDR3: TGTGCCACCAGCAGAGATCCAGGGGGTCGGCCCCAGCATTTT. This sequence joins TRBV15 and TRBJ1-5; the match to TRBD1 covers 7 bases. The CDR3 contains 14 residues. V trimming: 0 bases; J trimming: 9 bases; junction bases outside the gene matches: 5. CDR1 LNHNV and CDR2 YYDKDF come from the germline V gene (reference sequence).

CDR3 residues: CATSGSQGADGYTF. CDR3 DNA: TGTGCCACCAGTGGTTCACAGGGGGCCGATGGCTACACCTTC. V usage is TRBV24-1 and J usage is TRBJ1-2, with 9 bases aligning to TRBD1. The CDR3 consists of 14 residues. CDR1 is KGHDR, CDR2 SFDVKD, per germline. V shed 5 bases and J 6 bases; nucleotides not matched to a gene: 6.

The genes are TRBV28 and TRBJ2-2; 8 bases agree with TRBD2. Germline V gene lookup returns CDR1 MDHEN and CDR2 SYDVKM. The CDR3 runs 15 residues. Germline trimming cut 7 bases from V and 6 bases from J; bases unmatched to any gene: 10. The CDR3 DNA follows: TGTGCCAGCATGGGCCAAGCGGGAGAGGCCGGGGAGCTGTTTTTT. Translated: CASMGQAGEAGELFF.

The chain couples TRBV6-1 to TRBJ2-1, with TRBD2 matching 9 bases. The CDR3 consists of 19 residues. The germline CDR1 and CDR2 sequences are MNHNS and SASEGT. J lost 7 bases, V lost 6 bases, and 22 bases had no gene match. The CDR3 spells CASRETSVGLRGGRNEQFF. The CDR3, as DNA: TGTGCCAGCAGGGAAACCTCCGTCGGGTTGCGGGGGGGCCGAAATGAGCAGTTCTTC.

CDR3 loop: CASSQETGIKAFF. As DNA, the CDR3 is TGCGCCAGCAGCCAAGAGACAGGGATAAAAGCTTTCTTT. This sequence joins TRBV4-3 and TRBJ1-1, with 7 bases fitting TRBD1. The CDR3 extends over 13 amino acids. CDR1 is LGHNA and CDR2 is YSLEER in the germline V gene. Trimming cost V 0 bases and J 9 bases; bases outside gene matches: 4.

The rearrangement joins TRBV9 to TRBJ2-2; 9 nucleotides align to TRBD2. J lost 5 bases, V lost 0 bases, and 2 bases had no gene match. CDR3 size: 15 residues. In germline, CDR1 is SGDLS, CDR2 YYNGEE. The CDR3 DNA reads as TGTGCCAGCAGCGTAGTGAGCGGGGGGACCGGGGAGCTGTTTTTT. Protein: CASSVVSGGTGELFF.

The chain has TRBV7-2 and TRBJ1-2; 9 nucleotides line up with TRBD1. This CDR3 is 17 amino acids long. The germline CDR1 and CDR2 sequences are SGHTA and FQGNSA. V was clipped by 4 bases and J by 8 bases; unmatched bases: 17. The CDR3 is CASSYVSSRTGVNGYTF. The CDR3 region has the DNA TGTGCCAGCAGCTACGTATCATCCCGGACAGGGGTGAACGGCTACACCTTC. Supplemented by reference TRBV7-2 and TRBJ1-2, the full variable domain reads GAGVSQSPSNKVTEKGKDVELRCDPISGHTALYWYRQSLGQGLEFLIYFQGNSAPDKSGLPSDRFSAERTGGSVSTLTIQRTQQEDSAVYLCASSYVSSRTGVNGYTFGSGTRLTVV.

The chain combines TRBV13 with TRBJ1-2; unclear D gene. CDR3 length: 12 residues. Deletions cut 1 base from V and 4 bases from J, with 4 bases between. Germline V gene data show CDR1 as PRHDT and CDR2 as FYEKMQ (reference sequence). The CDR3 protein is CASSLAVYGYTF. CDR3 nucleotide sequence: TGTGCCAGCAGCTTAGCAGTCTATGGCTACACCTTC.

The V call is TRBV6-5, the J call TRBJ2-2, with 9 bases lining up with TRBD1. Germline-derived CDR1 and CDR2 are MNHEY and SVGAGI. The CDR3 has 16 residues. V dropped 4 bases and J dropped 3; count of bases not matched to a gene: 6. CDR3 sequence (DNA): TGTGCCAGCAGTTCCCAACAGGGGGCGGACACCGGGGAGCTGTTTTTT. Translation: CASSSQQGADTGELFF.

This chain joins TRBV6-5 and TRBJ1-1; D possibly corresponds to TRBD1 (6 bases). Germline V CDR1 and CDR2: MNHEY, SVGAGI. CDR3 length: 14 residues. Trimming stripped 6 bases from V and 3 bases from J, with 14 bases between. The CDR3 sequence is CASRAGVEDTEAFF. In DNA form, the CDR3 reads TGTGCCAGCAGGGCAGGGGTTGAGGACACTGAAGCTTTCTTT.

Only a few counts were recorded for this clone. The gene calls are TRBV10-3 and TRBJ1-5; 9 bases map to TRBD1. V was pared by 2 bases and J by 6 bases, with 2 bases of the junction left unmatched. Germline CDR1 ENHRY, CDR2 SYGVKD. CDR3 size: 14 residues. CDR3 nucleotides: TGTGCCATCAGTGAGGACAGGGGGATTCAGCCCCAGCATTTT. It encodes CAISEDRGIQPQHF.

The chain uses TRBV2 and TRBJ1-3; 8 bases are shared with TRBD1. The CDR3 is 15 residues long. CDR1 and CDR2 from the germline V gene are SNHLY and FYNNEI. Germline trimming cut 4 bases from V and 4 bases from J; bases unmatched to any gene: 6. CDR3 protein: CASSGQGLFGNTIYF. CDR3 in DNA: TGTGCCAGCAGTGGACAGGGGCTATTCGGAAACACCATATATTTT.

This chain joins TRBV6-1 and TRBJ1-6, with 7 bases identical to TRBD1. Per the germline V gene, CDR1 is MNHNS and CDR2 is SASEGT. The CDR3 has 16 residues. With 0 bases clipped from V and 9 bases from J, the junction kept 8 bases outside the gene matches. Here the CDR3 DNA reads TGTGCCAGCAGTGAAGCGGTCACAGGGGAAGCTTCACCCCTCCACTTT. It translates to CASSEAVTGEASPLHF.

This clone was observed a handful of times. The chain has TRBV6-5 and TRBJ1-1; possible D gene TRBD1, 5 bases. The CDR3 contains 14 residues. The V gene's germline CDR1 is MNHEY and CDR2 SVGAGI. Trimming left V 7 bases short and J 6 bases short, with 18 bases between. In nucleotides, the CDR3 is TGTGCCAGCAACGAATGGGGCCGCCGGGCTGAAGCTTTCTTT. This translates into CASNEWGRRAEAFF.

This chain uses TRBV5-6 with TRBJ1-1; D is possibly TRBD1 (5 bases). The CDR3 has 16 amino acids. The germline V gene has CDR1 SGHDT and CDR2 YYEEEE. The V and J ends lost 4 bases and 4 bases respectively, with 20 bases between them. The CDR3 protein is CASSGTRVISGTEAFF. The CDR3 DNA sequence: TGTGCCAGCAGCGGTACCAGGGTTATTTCGGGCACTGAAGCTTTCTTT.

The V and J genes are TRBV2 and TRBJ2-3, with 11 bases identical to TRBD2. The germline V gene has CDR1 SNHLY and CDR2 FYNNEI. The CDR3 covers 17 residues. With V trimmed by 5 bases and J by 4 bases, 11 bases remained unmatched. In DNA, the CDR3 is TGTGCCAGCAGTCCTTTAGCGGGGGGGCCGGTTCCAGATACGCAGTATTTT. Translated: CASSPLAGGPVPDTQYF.

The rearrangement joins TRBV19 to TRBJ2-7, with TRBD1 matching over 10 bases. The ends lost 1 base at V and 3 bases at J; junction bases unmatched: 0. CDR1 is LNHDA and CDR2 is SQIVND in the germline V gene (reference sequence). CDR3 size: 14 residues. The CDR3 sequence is CASSIGTGGYEQYF. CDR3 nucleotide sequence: TGTGCCAGTAGTATAGGGACAGGGGGCTACGAGCAGTACTTC.